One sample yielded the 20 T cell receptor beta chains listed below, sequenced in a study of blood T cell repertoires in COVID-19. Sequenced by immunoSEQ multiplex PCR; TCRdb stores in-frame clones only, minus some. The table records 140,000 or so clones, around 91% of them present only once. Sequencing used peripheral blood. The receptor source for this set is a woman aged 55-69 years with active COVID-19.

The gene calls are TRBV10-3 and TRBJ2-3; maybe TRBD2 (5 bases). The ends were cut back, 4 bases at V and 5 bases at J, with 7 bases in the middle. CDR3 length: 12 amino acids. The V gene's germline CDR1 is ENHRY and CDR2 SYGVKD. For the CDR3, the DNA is TGTGCCATCAGTGGAGGGAGAGATACGCAGTATTTT. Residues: CAISGGRDTQYF.

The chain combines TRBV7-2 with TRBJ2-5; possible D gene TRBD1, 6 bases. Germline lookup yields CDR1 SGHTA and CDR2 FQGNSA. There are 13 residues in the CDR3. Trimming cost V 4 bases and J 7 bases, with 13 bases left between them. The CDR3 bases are TGTGCCAGCAGCTGGACAGCTGATGCGACCCAGTACTTC. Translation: CASSWTADATQYF.

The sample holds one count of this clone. The CDR3 DNA follows: TGTGCCAGCAGCAAAAGCGTGGGGACTAGCGGGAGGGGGATGGCCTACGAGCAGTACTTC. Translating it yields CASSKSVGTSGRGMAYEQYF. This chain joins TRBV21-1 and TRBJ2-7; the listed D gene, TRBD2, was not tested against the DNA. TRBV21-1 is described as a pseudogene. The CDR3 runs to 20 residues.

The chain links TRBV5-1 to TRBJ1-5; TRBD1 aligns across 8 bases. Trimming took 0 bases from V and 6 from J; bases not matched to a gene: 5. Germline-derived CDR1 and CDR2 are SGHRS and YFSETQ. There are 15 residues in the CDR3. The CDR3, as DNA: TGCGCCAGCAGCTTGGACACAGGGGGAGGTCAGCCCCAGCATTTT. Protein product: CASSLDTGGGQPQHF.

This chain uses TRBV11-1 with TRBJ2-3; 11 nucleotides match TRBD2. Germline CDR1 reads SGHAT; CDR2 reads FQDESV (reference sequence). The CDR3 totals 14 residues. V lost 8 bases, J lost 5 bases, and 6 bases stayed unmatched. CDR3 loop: CASSTSGSLDTQYF. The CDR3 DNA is TGTGCCAGCTCAACTAGCGGGAGTCTAGATACGCAGTATTTT.

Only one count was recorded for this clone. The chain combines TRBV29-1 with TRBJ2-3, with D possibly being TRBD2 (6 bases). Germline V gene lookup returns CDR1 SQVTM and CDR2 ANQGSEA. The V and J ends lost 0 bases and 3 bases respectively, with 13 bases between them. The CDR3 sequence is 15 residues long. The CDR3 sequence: CSVEDPSANTDTQYF. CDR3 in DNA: TGCAGCGTTGAAGATCCTAGCGCAAATACAGATACGCAGTATTTT.

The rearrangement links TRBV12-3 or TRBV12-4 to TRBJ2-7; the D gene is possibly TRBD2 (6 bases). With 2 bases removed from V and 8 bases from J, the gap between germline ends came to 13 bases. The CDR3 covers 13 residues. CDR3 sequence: CASSLSTTRKQYF. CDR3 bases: TGTGCCAGCAGTTTATCTACGACTAGGAAGCAGTACTTC.

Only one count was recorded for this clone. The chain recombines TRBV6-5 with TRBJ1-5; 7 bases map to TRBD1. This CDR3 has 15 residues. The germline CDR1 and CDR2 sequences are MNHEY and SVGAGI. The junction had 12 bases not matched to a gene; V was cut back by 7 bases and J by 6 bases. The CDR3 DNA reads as TGTGCCAGCACCGGCCAGACAGGGCGTAGTCAGCCCCAGCATTTT. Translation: CASTGQTGRSQPQHF.

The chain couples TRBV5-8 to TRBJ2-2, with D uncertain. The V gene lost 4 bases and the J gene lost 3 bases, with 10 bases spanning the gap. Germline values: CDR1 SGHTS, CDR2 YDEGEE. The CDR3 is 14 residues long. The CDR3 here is CASSPAGYTGELFF. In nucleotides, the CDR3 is TGTGCCAGCAGCCCGGCAGGCTACACCGGGGAGCTGTTTTTT.

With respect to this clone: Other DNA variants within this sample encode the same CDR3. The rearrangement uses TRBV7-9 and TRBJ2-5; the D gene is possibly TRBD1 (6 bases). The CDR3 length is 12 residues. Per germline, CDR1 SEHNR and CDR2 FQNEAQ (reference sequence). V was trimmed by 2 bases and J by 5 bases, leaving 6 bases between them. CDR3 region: CASSLRGETQYF. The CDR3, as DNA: TGTGCCAGCAGCTTAAGGGGGGAGACCCAGTACTTC.

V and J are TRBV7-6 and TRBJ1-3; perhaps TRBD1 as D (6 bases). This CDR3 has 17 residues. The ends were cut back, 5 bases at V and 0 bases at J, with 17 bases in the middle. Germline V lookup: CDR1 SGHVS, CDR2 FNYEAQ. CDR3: CASSERDRLISGNTIYF. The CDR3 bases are TGTGCCAGCAGCGAGAGAGACAGGTTAATCTCTGGAAACACCATATATTTT.

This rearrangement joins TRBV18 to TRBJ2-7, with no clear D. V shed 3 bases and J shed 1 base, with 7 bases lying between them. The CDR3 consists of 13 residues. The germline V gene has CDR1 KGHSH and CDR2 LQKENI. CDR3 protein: CASSPSVSYEQYF. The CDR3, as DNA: TGTGCCAGCTCACCGTCGGTATCCTACGAGCAGTACTTC.

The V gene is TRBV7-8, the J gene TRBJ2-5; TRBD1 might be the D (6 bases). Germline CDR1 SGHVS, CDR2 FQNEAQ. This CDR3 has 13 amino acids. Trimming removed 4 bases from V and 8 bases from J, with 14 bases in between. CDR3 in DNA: TGTGCCAGCAGCTCCCCTTTGGGGGCCACCCAGTACTTC. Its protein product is CASSSPLGATQYF. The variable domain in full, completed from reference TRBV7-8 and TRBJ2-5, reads GAGVSQSPRYKVAKRGQDVALRCDPISGHVSLFWYQQALGQGPEFLTYFQNEAQLDKSGLPSDRFFAERPEGSVSTLKIQRTQQEDSAVYLCASSSPLGATQYFGPGTRLLVL.

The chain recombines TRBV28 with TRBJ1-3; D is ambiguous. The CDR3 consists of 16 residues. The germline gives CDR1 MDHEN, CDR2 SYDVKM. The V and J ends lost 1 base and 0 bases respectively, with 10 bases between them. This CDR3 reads CASSLYWASSGNTIYF. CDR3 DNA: TGTGCCAGCAGTTTATATTGGGCGAGCTCTGGAAACACCATATATTTT.

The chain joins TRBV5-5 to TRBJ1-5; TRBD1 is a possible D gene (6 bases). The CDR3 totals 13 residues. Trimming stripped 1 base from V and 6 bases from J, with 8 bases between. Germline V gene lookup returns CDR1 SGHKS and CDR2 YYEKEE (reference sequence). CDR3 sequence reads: CASSLTGTQPQHF. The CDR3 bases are TGTGCCAGCAGCTTGACAGGGACTCAGCCCCAGCATTTT.

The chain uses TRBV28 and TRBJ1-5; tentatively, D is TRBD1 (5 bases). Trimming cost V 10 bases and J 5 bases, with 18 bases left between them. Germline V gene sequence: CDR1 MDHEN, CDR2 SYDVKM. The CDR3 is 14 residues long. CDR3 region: CATTDGGGDQPQHF. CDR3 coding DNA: TGTGCCACGACCGATGGGGGAGGTGATCAGCCCCAGCATTTT. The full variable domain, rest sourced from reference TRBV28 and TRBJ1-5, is DVKVTQSSRYLVKRTGEKVFLECVQDMDHENMFWYRQDPGLGLRLIYFSYDVKMKEKGDIPEGYSVSREKKERFSLILESASTNQTSMYLCATTDGGGDQPQHFGDGTRLSIL.

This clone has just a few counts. In nucleotides, the CDR3 is TGTGCCAGCAGGGGCCTGGGGGGTCAGCCCCAGCATTTT. Translated, it gives CASRGLGGQPQHF. The chain is built from TRBV12-3 or TRBV12-4 and TRBJ1-5, with D tentatively TRBD1 (5 bases). V lost 6 bases and J 6 bases, leaving 12 bases between the germline ends. This CDR3 comprises 13 residues.

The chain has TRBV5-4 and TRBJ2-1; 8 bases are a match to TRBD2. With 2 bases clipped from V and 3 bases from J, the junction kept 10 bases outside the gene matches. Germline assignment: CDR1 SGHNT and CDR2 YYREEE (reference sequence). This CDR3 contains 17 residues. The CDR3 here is CASSFSAGGQLYNEQFF. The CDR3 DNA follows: TGTGCCAGCAGCTTCTCTGCGGGGGGTCAGCTCTACAATGAGCAGTTCTTC.

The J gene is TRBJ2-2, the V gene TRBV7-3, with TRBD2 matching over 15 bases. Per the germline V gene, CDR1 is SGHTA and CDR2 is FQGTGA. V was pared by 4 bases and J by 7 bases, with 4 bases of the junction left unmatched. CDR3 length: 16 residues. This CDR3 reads CASSSGLAGGFGELFF. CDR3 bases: TGTGCCAGCAGCTCAGGACTAGCGGGAGGGTTCGGGGAGCTGTTTTTT.

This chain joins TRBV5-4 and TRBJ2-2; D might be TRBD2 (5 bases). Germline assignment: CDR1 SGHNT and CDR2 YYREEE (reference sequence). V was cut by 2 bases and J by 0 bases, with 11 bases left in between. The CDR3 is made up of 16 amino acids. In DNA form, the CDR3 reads TGTGCCAGCAGCTTCGATCCCGGGGCGAACACCGGGGAGCTGTTTTTT. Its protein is CASSFDPGANTGELFF.